This T cell receptor (beta chain) was profiled in a study of blood T cell repertoires in COVID-19. Germline CDR1 and CDR2: SGHRS and YFSETQ. This CDR3 comprises 15 residues. V dropped 4 bases and J dropped 1 base, with 14 bases sitting between them. This clone was counted between two and nine times. This table comes from immunoSEQ multiplex PCR, and its TCRdb copy is limited to in-frame clones, with some not included. The sample records roughly 61,000 clones, under 80% being singletons. This TCR was sampled from a woman in her sixties or seventies who had been exposed to COVID-19. Material for sequencing was PBMCs or T cells enriched from blood (not recorded which). The gene calls are TRBV5-1 and TRBJ2-5, with D possibly matching TRBD2 (5 bases). DNA of the CDR3: TGCGCCAGCAGCCCGGGCGCAGCGGCCCAAGAGACCCAGTACTTC. It translates to CASSPGAAAQETQYF.